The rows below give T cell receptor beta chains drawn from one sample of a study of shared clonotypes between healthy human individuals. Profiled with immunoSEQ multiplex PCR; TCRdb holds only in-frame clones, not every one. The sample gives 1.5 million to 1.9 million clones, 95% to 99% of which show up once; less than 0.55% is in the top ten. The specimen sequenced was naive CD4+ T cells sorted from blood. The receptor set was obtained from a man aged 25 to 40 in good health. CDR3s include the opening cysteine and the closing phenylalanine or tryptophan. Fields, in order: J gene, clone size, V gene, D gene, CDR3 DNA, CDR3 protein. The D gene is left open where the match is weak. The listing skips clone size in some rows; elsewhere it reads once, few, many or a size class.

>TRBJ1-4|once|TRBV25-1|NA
TGTGCCAGCAGTCCGGGAAAGAAGGCAACTAATGAAAAACTGTTTTTT
CASSPGKKATNEKLFF
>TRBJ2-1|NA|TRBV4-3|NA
TGCGCCAGCAGCCAAGATCTCGAATTTGAGCAGTTCTTC
CASSQDLEFEQFF
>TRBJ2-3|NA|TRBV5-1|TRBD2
TGCGCCAGCAGCCCCCCGGGACTAGCGGGAGTAACAGATACGCAGTATTTT
CASSPPGLAGVTDTQYF
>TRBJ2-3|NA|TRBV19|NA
TGTGCCAGTAGTGGGCGGAAAAGCACAGATACGCAGTATTTT
CASSGRKSTDTQYF
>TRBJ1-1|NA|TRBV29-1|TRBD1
TGCAGCGTTGAAGATCCCGGACAGGGGGTAAATAGAGCTTTCTTT
CSVEDPGQGVNRAFF
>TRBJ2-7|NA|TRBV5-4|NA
TGTGCCAGCAGCTTAGCTGAAGAGCAGTACTTC
CASSLAEEQYF
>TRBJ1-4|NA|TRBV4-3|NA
TGCGCCAGCAGCCCCACCCTCACTAATGAAAAACTGTTTTTT
CASSPTLTNEKLFF
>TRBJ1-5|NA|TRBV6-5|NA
TGTGCCAGCAGTCGGTATAGCAATCAGCCCCAGCATTTT
CASSRYSNQPQHF
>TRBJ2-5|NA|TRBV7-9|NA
TGTGCCAGCAGCTTACTTAGGGGAGAGACCCAGTACTTC
CASSLLRGETQYF
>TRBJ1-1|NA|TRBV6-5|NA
TGTGCCAGCAGTTCGGACGTCAGCCGGCAGGCTTTCTTT
CASSSDVSRQAFF